The clone carrying this T cell receptor (beta chain) was picked up one time. Original processing notes: Amplifying reference gene primers gave estimates of nucleated cell counts. TCRdb's copy holds only in-frame clones and misses some; the assay was immunoSEQ multiplex PCR. The V and J calls and the clone size are those of that table, but D and trimming were determined from the DNA. The sample shows approximately 190,000 clones, roughly 80% of them seen only once. The germline V and J ends were trimmed by 0 bases and 8 bases, with 8 bases remaining between them. Germline CDR1 is SGHNT and CDR2 is YYREEE (reference sequence). The CDR3 runs to 13 residues. This entry is derived from a study of blood T cell repertoires in COVID-19. The overall study: Acute and convalescent COVID-19 specimens originated in the United States, Italy and Spain. T cells, B-cell-depleted T cells, or PBMCs supplied cDNA or gDNA.

The TCR sequence derives from a woman aged 40 to 49 with acute or convalescent COVID-19. The gene calls are TRBV5-4 and TRBJ1-4; D remains ambiguous. Sequencing was done on a sample of peripheral blood. CDR3 in DNA: TGTGCCAGCAGCTTGGGGGTGGAGGAAAAACTGTTTTTT. This encodes CASSLGVEEKLFF.